Listed below are T cell receptor beta chains from one sample, sequenced in a study of tumor-infiltrating lymphocytes in oesophageal squamous cell carcinoma. A single record per CDR3 protein comes from TCRdb applying MiXCR to the PCR reads. The profile shows over 15,000 distinct CDR3 sequences, around 38% of them singletons. The specimen sequenced was blood. The receptors were sampled from a male donor with esophageal squamous cell carcinoma. Each CDR3 is given without its conserved first and last residue.

v_call: TRBV5-1
j_call: TRBJ2-5
cdr3_aa: ASSFLSPRETQY

v_call: TRBV4-2
j_call: TRBJ2-6
cdr3_aa: ASSPGQSGANVLT

v_call: TRBV7-9
j_call: .
cdr3_aa: ASSVTPSVLGNEQY

v_call: TRBV7-6
j_call: TRBJ1-1
cdr3_aa: ASSSSGLGTSGRNEQY

v_call: TRBV4-1
j_call: TRBJ2-4
cdr3_aa: ASSQWGQTLAKNIQY

v_call: TRBV7-4
j_call: TRBJ2-4
cdr3_aa: ASSLLKANTGELY

v_call: TRBV7-8
j_call: TRBJ1-1
cdr3_aa: ASSLGTGVNEAF

v_call: TRBV5-4
j_call: TRBJ1-1
cdr3_aa: ASSLGGSGGTEAF

v_call: TRBV28
j_call: TRBJ1-5
cdr3_aa: ASSPRTGGNQPQH

v_call: TRBV15
j_call: TRBJ1-2
cdr3_aa: ATSRDRREGYT

v_call: TRBV19
j_call: TRBJ2-7
cdr3_aa: ASSATGPYEQY

v_call: TRBV14
j_call: TRBJ2-1
cdr3_aa: ASSQDHPGGLSYNEQF

v_call: TRBV18
j_call: TRBJ2-7
cdr3_aa: ASSLDGVTGGEQY

v_call: TRBV5-1
j_call: TRBJ2-2
cdr3_aa: ASRVLADTGELF

v_call: TRBV7-6
j_call: .
cdr3_aa: ASSRRDYNEQY

v_call: TRBV3-1
j_call: .
cdr3_aa: ASSLGTGSYEQY

v_call: TRBV11-2
j_call: TRBJ1-6
cdr3_aa: ASTTGTQSSPLH

v_call: TRBV7-2
j_call: TRBJ2-5
cdr3_aa: ASSQDRGETQY

v_call: TRBV5-1
j_call: TRBJ2-7
cdr3_aa: ASSEGLAGGYEQY

v_call: TRBV3-1
j_call: TRBJ2-3
cdr3_aa: ARSQIRRGSGDTQY

v_call: TRBV2
j_call: TRBJ2-4
cdr3_aa: ASSDGGQGGQ